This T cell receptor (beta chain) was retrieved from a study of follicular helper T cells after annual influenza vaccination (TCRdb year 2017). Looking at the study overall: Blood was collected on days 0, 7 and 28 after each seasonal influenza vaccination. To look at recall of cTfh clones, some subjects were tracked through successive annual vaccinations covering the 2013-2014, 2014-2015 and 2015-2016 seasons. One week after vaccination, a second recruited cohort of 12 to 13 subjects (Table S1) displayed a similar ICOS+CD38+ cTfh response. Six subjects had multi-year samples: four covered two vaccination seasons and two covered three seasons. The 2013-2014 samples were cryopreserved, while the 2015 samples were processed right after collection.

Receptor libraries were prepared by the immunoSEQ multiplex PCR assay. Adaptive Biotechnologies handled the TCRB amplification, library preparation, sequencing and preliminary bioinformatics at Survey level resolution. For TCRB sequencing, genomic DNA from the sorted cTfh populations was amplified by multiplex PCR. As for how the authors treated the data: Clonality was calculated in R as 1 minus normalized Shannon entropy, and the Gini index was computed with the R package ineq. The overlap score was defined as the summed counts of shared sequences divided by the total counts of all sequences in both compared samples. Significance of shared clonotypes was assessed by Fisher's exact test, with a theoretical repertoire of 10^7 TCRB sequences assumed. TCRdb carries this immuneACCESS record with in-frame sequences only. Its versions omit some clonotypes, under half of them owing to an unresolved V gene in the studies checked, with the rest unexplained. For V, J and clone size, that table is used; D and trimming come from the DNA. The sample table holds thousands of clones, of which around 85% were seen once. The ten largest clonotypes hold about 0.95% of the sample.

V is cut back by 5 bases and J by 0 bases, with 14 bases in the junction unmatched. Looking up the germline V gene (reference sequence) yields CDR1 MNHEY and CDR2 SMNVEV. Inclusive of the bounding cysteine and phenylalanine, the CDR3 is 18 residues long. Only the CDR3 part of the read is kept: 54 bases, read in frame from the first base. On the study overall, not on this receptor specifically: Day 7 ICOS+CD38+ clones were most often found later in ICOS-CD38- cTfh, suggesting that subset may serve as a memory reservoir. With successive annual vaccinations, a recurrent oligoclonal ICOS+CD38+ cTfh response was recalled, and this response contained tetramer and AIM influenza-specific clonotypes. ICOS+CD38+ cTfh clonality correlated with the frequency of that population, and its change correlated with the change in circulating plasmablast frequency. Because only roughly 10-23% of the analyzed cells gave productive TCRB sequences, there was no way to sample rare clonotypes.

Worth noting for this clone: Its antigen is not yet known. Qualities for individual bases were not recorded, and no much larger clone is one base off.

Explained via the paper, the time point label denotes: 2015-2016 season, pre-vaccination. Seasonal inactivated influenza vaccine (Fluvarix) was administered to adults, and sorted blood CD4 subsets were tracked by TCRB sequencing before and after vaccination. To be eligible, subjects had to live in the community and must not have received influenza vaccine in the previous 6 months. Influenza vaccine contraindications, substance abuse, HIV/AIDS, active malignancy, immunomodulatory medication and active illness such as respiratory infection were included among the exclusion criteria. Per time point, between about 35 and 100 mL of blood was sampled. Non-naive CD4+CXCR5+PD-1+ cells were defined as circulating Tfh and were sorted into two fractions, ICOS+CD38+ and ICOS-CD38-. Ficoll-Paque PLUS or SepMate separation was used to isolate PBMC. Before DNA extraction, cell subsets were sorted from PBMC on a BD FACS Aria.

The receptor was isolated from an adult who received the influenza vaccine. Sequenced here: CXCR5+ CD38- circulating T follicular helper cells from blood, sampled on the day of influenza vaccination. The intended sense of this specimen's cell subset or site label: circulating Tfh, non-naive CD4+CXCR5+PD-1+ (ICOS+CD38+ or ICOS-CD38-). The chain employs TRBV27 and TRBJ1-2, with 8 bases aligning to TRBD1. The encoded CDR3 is CASSPDHRDRRSNYGYTF. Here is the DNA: TGTGCCAGCAGTCCGGACCACCGGGACAGGCGATCTAACTATGGCTACACCTTC.